The 22 T cell receptor beta chains below all came from one sample that was sequenced in a study of blood T cell repertoires in COVID-19. Clones were sequenced by immunoSEQ multiplex PCR, and TCRdb holds only the in-frame ones, with some missing. The sample has approximately 240,000 clones, 85% seen once; the top ten hold over 5.5%. The material sequenced was peripheral blood. The receptors derive from a woman between 55 and 75 years old with active or convalescent COVID-19.

The V call is TRBV6-6, the J call TRBJ1-4; TRBD1 might be the D (5 bases). V was pared by 4 bases and J by 4 bases, with 16 bases between. The CDR3 has 16 residues. CDR1 is MNHNY, CDR2 SVGAGI, per germline (reference sequence). The CDR3 reads CASSLTQEGYNEKLFF. CDR3 nucleotides: TGTGCCAGCAGTTTGACGCAGGAGGGGTATAATGAAAAACTGTTTTTT.

The rearrangement links TRBV19 to TRBJ2-3; tentative D call: TRBD1 (6 bases). Trimming stripped 10 bases from V and 1 base from J, with 18 bases between. The CDR3 extends over 15 amino acids. CDR1 and CDR2 from the germline V gene are LNHDA and SQIVND (reference sequence). This CDR3 reads CATAWDTGGTDTQYF. The CDR3 nucleotides are TGTGCCACCGCCTGGGACACCGGAGGCACAGATACGCAGTATTTT.

The V and J genes are TRBV6-5 and TRBJ1-2, with TRBD1 matching 7 bases. Germline V lookup: CDR1 MNHEY, CDR2 SVGAGI. V lost 8 bases, J lost 1 base, and 4 bases stayed unmatched. The CDR3 consists of 13 residues. The CDR3 region is CASRTGDNYGYTF. In nucleotides, the CDR3 is TGTGCCAGCCGTACAGGGGATAACTATGGCTACACCTTC.

This clone was counted a single time. This rearrangement joins TRBV5-1 to TRBJ1-1; 8 bases line up with TRBD1. The junction had 7 bases not matched to a gene; V was cut back by 2 bases and J by 4 bases. The germline V gene encodes CDR1 SGHRS and CDR2 YFSETQ. The CDR3 runs to 15 residues. DNA for the CDR3: TGCGCCAGCAGCTTATCCAGGGGGCATGGCACTGAAGCTTTCTTT. Encoded protein: CASSLSRGHGTEAFF.

The chain has TRBV15 and TRBJ1-1, with 9 nucleotides matching TRBD1. With V trimmed by 9 bases and J by 1 base, 9 bases remained unmatched. Germline loops: CDR1 LNHNV, CDR2 YYDKDF (reference sequence). CDR3 size: 15 residues. CDR3 loop: CATSPRTGENTEAFF. The CDR3 nucleotides are TGTGCCACTTCGCCCCGGACAGGGGAGAACACTGAAGCTTTCTTT.

This chain uses TRBV2 with TRBJ2-7; D is perhaps TRBD2 (6 bases). The ends were cut back, 2 bases at V and 7 bases at J, with 15 bases in the middle. In germline, CDR1 is SNHLY, CDR2 FYNNEI. The CDR3 is 14 amino acids. Here the CDR3 reads CASSESYGAGEQYV. As DNA, the CDR3 is TGTGCCAGCAGTGAAAGCTATGGGGCGGGGGAGCAGTACGTC.

The J gene is TRBJ2-5, the V gene TRBV7-2, with 7 bases lining up with TRBD2. CDR1 is SGHTA and CDR2 is FQGNSA in the germline V gene. Unmatched junction bases numbered 10, after V lost 5 bases and J lost 4 bases. This CDR3 contains 15 residues. CDR3 sequence: CASSPIRGEGETQYF. CDR3 DNA sequence: TGTGCCAGCAGCCCAATCCGGGGGGAGGGAGAGACCCAGTACTTC. The variable domain in full, completed from reference TRBV7-2 and TRBJ2-5, reads GAGVSQSPSNKVTEKGKDVELRCDPISGHTALYWYRQSLGQGLEFLIYFQGNSAPDKSGLPSDRFSAERTGGSVSTLTIQRTQQEDSAVYLCASSPIRGEGETQYFGPGTRLLVL.

The V call is TRBV7-9, the J call TRBJ2-3, with a tentative D call TRBD2 (5 bases). With 5 bases removed from V and 1 base from J, the gap between germline ends came to 10 bases. The length of the CDR3 is 14 residues. Germline V gene data show CDR1 as SEHNR and CDR2 as FQNEAQ (reference sequence). Here the CDR3 DNA reads TGTGCCAGCAGCCCCTCGGAGGGCACAGATACGCAGTATTTT. Translating gives CASSPSEGTDTQYF.

This clone was detected only a few times. V gene TRBV6-5 combines with J gene TRBJ1-4; 7 bases fit TRBD1. Unmatched junction bases numbered 10, after V lost 8 bases and J lost 7 bases. The CDR3 spans 14 residues. The germline V gene has CDR1 MNHEY and CDR2 SVGAGI. CDR3 region: CASGLTGPSEKLFF. CDR3 in DNA: TGTGCCAGCGGACTGACAGGGCCAAGTGAAAAACTGTTTTTT.

The chain recombines TRBV19 with TRBJ2-5; 9 bases are shared with TRBD1. The germline V gene encodes CDR1 LNHDA and CDR2 SQIVND (reference sequence). There are 16 residues in the CDR3. The trim removed 2 bases at V and 5 bases at J, leaving 9 bases unmatched. The CDR3 nucleotides read TGTGCCAGTAGTATATTTGGACAGGGGCAGGGGGAGACCCAGTACTTC. It encodes CASSIFGQGQGETQYF.

This chain uses TRBV2 with TRBJ1-2; TRBD1 agrees at 10 bases. Germline assignment: CDR1 SNHLY and CDR2 FYNNEI. This CDR3 region has 15 residues. The J segment lost 4 bases and the V segment lost 5 bases, leaving 7 bases of the junction unmatched. CDR3 amino acids: CASSPRDRGGYGYTF. The CDR3 DNA is TGTGCCAGCAGTCCACGGGACAGGGGTGGCTATGGCTACACCTTC.

The V and J genes are TRBV7-9 and TRBJ2-5; 8 bases align to TRBD2. Germline loops: CDR1 SEHNR, CDR2 FQNEAQ (reference sequence). J was trimmed by 2 bases and V by 5 bases; bases with no gene match: 10. The CDR3 covers 16 residues. CDR3 sequence: CASSPGTRGGQETQYF. CDR3 in DNA: TGTGCCAGCAGCCCAGGGACTAGAGGGGGGCAAGAGACCCAGTACTTC.

The CDR3 region is CASSKQGNTEAFF. The CDR3 DNA reads TGTGCCAGCAGTAAACAGGGGAACACTGAAGCTTTCTTT. The J gene is TRBJ1-1, the V gene TRBV2; perhaps TRBD1 as D (6 bases). CDR1 is SNHLY, CDR2 FYNNEI, per germline. CDR3 length equals 13 residues. The germline V and J ends were trimmed by 5 bases and 1 base, with 8 bases remaining between them.

This clone came up once. J is TRBJ2-5 and V is TRBV10-2; the D is unclear. Deletions cut 8 bases from V and 5 bases from J, with 12 bases between. Germline V gene sequence: CDR1 WSHSY, CDR2 SAAADI. CDR3 length: 12 amino acids. The CDR3 region is CASGSMEETQYF. The DNA of the CDR3 is TGCGCCAGCGGAAGTATGGAGGAGACCCAGTACTTC.

The chain has TRBV2 and TRBJ1-2; perhaps TRBD1 as D (5 bases). Trimming took 3 bases from V and 3 from J, leaving 11 bases between them. Germline CDR1 reads SNHLY; CDR2 reads FYNNEI. The length of the CDR3 is 14 residues. CDR3 region: CASSERGGDYGYTF. The CDR3 region has the DNA TGTGCCAGCAGTGAGAGGGGAGGAGACTATGGCTACACCTTC.

The chain links TRBV5-1 to TRBJ2-2; D perhaps matches TRBD1 (5 bases). Germline values: CDR1 SGHRS, CDR2 YFSETQ. CDR3 length: 15 amino acids. Trimming left V 0 bases short and J 4 bases short, with 10 bases between. The chain's CDR3 is CASSLEGAGTGELFF. The CDR3 DNA reads as TGCGCCAGCAGCTTGGAAGGGGCCGGCACCGGGGAGCTGTTTTTT. Complete variable domain (other parts from reference TRBV5-1 and TRBJ2-2): KAGVTQTPRYLIKTRGQQVTLSCSPISGHRSVSWYQQTPGQGLQFLFEYFSETQRNKGNFPGRFSGRQFSNSRSEMNVSTLELGDSALYLCASSLEGAGTGELFFGEGSRLTVL.

This chain links TRBV11-2 with TRBJ2-1; weak D call: TRBD2 (5 bases). Germline V gives CDR1 SGHAT, CDR2 FQNNGV. This CDR3 has 18 amino acids. Trimming pared 5 bases from V and 5 bases from J, leaving 25 bases between. CDR3 sequence: CASSPPGRRPQTNNEQFF. Written as DNA, the CDR3 is TGTGCCAGCAGCCCCCCCGGGCGGAGGCCCCAAACTAACAATGAGCAGTTCTTC. Together with reference TRBV11-2 and TRBJ2-1, the CDR3 gives the full variable domain: EAGVAQSPRYKIIEKRQSVAFWCNPISGHATLYWYQQILGQGPKLLIQFQNNGVVDDSQLPKDRFSAERLKGVDSTLKIQPAKLEDSAVYLCASSPPGRRPQTNNEQFFGPGTRLTVL.

The chain is built from TRBV11-3 and TRBJ1-1, with no clear D. V was shortened by 5 bases and J by 2 bases, with 12 bases between the two germline ends. The germline gives CDR1 SGHNT, CDR2 YENEEA. This CDR3 is 14 amino acids long. The CDR3 nucleotides are TGTGCCAGCAGCCCTTGGACTGTTAACACTGAAGCTTTCTTT. Residues: CASSPWTVNTEAFF.

CDR3 nucleotide sequence: TGTGCCAGTAGTATTCTCTCTCAGGGGTCAGCAGATACGCAGTATTTT. Translating gives CASSILSQGSADTQYF. The V and J genes are TRBV19 and TRBJ2-3, with a weak D call TRBD1 (6 bases). V lost 3 bases, J lost 4 bases, and 17 bases lay in between. The germline V gene encodes CDR1 LNHDA and CDR2 SQIVND (reference sequence). CDR3 length: 16 amino acids.

This chain links TRBV28 with TRBJ1-4; D unresolved. The V end was cut by 2 bases, the J end by 8 bases, with 6 bases between. Germline V lookup: CDR1 MDHEN, CDR2 SYDVKM. The CDR3 has 12 amino acids. DNA of the CDR3: TGTGCCAGCAGTTTACCCGGGGAAAAACTGTTTTTT. It encodes CASSLPGEKLFF. Supplemented by reference TRBV28 and TRBJ1-4, the full variable domain reads DVKVTQSSRYLVKRTGEKVFLECVQDMDHENMFWYRQDPGLGLRLIYFSYDVKMKEKGDIPEGYSVSREKKERFSLILESASTNQTSMYLCASSLPGEKLFFGSGTQLSVL.

This clone appeared once. The chain recombines TRBV19 with TRBJ1-2; a weak D match, TRBD1 (6 bases). The V gene's germline CDR1 is LNHDA and CDR2 SQIVND (reference sequence). CDR3 length: 15 residues. V shed 5 bases and J shed 7 bases, with 20 bases lying between them. The CDR3 DNA is TGTGCCAGTAGTGCGACAGGCCAGTTGGTCGGTGGCTACACCTTC. Protein: CASSATGQLVGGYTF.

This chain connects TRBV7-3 to TRBJ2-1; D may be TRBD2 (6 bases). The germline V and J ends were trimmed by 2 bases and 2 bases, with 16 bases remaining between them. This CDR3 has 17 residues. Germline CDR1 SGHTA, CDR2 FQGTGA. CDR3: CASSLLPGSSTYNEQFF. DNA of the CDR3: TGTGCCAGCAGCTTACTTCCCGGGAGTTCTACCTACAATGAGCAGTTCTTC.